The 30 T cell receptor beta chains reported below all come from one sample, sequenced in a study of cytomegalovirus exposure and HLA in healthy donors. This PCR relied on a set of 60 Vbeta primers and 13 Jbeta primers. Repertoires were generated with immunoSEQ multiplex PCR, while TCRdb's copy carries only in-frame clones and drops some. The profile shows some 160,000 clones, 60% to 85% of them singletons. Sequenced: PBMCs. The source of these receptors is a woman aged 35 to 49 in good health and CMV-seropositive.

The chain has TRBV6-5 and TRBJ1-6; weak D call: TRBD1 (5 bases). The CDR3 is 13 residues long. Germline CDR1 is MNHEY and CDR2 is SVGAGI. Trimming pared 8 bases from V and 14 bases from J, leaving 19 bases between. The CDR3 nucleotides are TGTGCCAGCGCGAGGGACTGGATGACGGCCCTCCACTTT. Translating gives CASARDWMTALHF.

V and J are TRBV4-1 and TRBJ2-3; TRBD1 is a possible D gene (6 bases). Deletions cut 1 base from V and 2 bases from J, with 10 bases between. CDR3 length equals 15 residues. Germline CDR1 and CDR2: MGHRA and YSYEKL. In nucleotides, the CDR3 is TGCGCCAGCAGCCAAGTCCAGGGGAACACAGATACGCAGTATTTT. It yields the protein CASSQVQGNTDTQYF.

CDR3 sequence (DNA): TGTGCCAGCAGCCAAGACAGAGGTGAAGCTTTCTTT. This gives the protein CASSQDRGEAFF. This chain uses TRBV11-2 with TRBJ1-1; D possibly corresponds to TRBD1 (5 bases). Germline values: CDR1 SGHAT, CDR2 FQNNGV. V was clipped by 5 bases and J by 7 bases, with 11 bases between them. This CDR3 contains 12 residues.

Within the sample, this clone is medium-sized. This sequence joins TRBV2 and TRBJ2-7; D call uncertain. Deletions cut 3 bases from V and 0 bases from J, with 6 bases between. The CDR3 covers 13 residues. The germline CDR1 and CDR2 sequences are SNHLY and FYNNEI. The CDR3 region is CASSDALSYEQYF. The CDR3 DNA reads TGTGCCAGCAGTGACGCACTCTCCTACGAGCAGTACTTC.

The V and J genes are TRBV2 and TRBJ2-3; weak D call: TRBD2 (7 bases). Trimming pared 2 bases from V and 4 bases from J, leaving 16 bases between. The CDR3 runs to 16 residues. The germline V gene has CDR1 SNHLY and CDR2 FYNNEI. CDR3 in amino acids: CASSEWWGGLPDTQYF. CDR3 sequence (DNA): TGTGCCAGCAGTGAATGGTGGGGGGGCCTCCCAGATACGCAGTATTTT.

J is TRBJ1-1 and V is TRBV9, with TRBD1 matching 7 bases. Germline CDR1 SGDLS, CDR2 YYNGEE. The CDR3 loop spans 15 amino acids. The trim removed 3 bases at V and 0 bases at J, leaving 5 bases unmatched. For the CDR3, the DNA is TGTGCCAGCAGCGAGGCGACAGGGATGAACACTGAAGCTTTCTTT. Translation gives CASSEATGMNTEAFF.

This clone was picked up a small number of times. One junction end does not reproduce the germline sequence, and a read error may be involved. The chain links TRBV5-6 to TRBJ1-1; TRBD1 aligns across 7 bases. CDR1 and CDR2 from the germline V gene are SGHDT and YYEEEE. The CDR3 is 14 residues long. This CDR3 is CASRIDRVNTEAFF. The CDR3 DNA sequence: TGCGCCAGCAGAATAGACAGGGTGAACACTGAAGCTTTCTTT.

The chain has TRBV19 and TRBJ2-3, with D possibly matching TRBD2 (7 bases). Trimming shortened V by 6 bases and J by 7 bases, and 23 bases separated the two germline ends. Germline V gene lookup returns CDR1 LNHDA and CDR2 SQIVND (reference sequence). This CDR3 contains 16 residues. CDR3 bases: TGTGCCAGTAGCTCACGCGAGGGGGGGGGCGTGAATACGCAGTATTTT. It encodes CASSSREGGGVNTQYF.

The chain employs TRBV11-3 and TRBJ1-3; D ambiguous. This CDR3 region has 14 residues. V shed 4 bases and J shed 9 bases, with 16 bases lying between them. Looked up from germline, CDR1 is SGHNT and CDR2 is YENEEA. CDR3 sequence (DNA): TGTGCCAGCAGCTCTCGGTGGAAGAACAGCACCATATATTTT. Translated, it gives CASSSRWKNSTIYF.

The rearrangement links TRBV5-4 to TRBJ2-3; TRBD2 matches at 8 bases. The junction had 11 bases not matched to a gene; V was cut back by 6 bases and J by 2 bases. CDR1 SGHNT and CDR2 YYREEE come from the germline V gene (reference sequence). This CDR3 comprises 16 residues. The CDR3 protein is CASTYRTSRFTDTQYF. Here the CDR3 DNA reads TGTGCCAGCACCTATCGGACTAGCCGTTTCACAGATACGCAGTATTTT.

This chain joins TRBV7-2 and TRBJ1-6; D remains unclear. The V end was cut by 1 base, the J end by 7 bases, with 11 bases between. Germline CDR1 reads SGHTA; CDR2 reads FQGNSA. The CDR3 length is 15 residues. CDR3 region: CASSLVGGGNSPLHF. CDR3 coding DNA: TGTGCCAGCAGCTTAGTTGGCGGAGGCAATTCACCCCTCCACTTT.

DNA of the CDR3: TGTGCCAGCAGCCCGCGGGACAGGGGCTTTGAGACGCAGTATTTT. Its protein is CASSPRDRGFETQYF. V and J are TRBV13 and TRBJ2-3; TRBD1 matches 10 bases. CDR3 size: 15 residues. Germline V lookup: CDR1 PRHDT, CDR2 FYEKMQ (reference sequence). The V and J ends lost 5 bases and 9 bases, in that order; junction bases with no gene match: 11.

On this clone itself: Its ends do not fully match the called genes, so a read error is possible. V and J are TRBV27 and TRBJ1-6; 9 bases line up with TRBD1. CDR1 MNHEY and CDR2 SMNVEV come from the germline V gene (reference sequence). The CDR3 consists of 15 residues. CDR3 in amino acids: CASSLTGTGRLPHHF. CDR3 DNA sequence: TGTGCCAGCAGCTTAACCGGGACAGGGAGACTCCCCCACCACTTT.

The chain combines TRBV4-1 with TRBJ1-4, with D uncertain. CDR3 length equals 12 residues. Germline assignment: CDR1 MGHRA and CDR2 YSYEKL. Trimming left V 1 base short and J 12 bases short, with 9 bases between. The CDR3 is CASSQVGLELFF. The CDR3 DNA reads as TGCGCCAGCAGCCAAGTTGGACTCGAACTGTTTTTT.

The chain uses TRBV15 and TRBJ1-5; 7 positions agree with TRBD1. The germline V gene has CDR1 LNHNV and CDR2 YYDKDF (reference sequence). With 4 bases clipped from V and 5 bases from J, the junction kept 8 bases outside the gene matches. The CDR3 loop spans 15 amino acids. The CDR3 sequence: CATSKETGFDQPQHF. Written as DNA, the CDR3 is TGTGCCACCAGCAAAGAGACAGGGTTTGATCAGCCCCAGCATTTT.

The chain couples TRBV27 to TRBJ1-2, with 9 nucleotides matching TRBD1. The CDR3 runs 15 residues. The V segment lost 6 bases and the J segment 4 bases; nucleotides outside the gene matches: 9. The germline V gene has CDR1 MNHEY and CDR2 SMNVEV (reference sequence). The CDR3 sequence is CASRSSDRGVYGYTF. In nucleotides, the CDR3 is TGTGCCAGCAGATCCTCGGACAGGGGAGTCTATGGCTACACCTTC.

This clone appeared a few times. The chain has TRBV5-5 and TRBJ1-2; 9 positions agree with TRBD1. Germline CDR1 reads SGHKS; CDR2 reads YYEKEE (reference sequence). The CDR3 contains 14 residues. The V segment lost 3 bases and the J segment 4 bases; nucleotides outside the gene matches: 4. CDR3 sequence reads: CASSSGQGGYGYTF. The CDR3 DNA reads TGTGCCAGCAGCTCGGGACAGGGAGGCTATGGCTACACCTTC.

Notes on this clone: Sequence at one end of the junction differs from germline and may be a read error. The CDR3: CSSSSGNEQFF. The CDR3 DNA reads TGTTCCAGCAGCTCGGGTAATGAGCAGTTCTTC. The gene calls are TRBV7-9 and TRBJ2-1; no clear D gene. The CDR3 length is 11 residues. Germline CDR1 and CDR2: SEHNR and FQNEAQ (reference sequence).

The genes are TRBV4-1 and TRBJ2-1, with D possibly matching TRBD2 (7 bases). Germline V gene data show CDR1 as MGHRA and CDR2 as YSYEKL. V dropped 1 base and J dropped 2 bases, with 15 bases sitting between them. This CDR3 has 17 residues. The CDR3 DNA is TGCGCCAGCAGCCAAGGATCGGGGGGCAAAACCTACAATGAGCAGTTCTTC. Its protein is CASSQGSGGKTYNEQFF.

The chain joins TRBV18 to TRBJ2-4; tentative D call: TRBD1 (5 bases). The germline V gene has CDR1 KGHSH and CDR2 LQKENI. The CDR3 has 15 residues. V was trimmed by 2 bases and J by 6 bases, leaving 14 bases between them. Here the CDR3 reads CASSPGVTQGNIQYF. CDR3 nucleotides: TGTGCCAGCTCACCAGGGGTTACCCAGGGAAACATTCAGTACTTC. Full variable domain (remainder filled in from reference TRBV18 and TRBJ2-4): NAGVMQNPRHLVRRRGQEARLRCSPMKGHSHVYWYRQLPEEGLKFMVYLQKENIIDESGMPKERFSAEFPKEGPSILRIQQVVRGDSAAYFCASSPGVTQGNIQYFGAGTRLSVL.

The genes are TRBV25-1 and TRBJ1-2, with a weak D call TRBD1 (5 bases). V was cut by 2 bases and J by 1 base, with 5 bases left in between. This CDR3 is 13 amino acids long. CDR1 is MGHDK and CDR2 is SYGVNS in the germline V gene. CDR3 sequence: CASSEQGNYGYTF. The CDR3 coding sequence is TGTGCCAGCAGTGAACAGGGTAACTATGGCTACACCTTC.

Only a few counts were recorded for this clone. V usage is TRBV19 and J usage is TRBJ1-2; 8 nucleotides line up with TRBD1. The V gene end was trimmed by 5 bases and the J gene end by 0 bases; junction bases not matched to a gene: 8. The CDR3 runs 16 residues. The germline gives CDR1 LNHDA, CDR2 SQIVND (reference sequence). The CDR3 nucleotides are TGTGCCAGTAGTTGGGGGACAGGACCTTCTAACTATGGCTACACCTTC. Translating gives CASSWGTGPSNYGYTF.

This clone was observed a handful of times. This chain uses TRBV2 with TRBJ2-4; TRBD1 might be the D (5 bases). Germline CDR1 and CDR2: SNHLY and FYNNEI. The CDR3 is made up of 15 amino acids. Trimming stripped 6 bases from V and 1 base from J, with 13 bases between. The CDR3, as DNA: TGTGCCAGCAGCCCAGGGTCTTTGGCCAAAAACATTCAGTACTTC. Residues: CASSPGSLAKNIQYF.

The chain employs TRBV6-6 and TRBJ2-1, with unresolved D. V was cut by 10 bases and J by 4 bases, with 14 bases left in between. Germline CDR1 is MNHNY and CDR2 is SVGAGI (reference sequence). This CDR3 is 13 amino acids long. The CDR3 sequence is CANSLDKYNEQFF. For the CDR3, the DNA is TGTGCCAACTCGTTAGACAAGTACAATGAGCAGTTCTTC.

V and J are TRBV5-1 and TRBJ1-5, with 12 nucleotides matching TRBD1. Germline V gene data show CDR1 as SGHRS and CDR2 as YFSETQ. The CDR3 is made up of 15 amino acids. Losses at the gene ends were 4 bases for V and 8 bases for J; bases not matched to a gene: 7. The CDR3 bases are TGCGCCAGCAGCCACGGGACAGGGGGCTTGGAGCCCCAGCATTTT. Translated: CASSHGTGGLEPQHF.

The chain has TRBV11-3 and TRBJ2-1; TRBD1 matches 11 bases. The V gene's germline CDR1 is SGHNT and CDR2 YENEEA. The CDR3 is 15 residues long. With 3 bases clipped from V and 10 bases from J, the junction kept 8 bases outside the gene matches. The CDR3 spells CASSFGTGGNMEQFF. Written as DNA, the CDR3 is TGTGCCAGCAGCTTCGGGACAGGGGGTAACATGGAGCAGTTCTTC.

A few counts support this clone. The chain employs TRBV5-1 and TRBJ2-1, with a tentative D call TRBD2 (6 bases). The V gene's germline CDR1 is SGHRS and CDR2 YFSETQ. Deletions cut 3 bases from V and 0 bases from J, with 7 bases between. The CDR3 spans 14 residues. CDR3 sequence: CASSSGGSYNEQFF. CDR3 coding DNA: TGCGCCAGCAGCTCCGGGGGCTCCTACAATGAGCAGTTCTTC.

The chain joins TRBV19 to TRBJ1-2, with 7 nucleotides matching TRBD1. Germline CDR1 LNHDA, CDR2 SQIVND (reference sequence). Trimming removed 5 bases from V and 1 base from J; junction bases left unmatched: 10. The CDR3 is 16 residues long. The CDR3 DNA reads TGTGCCAGTAGTCCGGACAGGATGAACCATAACTATGGCTACACCTTC. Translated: CASSPDRMNHNYGYTF.

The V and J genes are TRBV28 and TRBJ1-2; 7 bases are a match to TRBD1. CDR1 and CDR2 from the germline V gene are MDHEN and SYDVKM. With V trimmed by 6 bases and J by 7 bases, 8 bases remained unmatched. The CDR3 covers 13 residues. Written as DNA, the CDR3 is TGTGCCAGCAGGACAGGGAGCGGGTCTGGCTACACCTTC. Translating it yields CASRTGSGSGYTF.

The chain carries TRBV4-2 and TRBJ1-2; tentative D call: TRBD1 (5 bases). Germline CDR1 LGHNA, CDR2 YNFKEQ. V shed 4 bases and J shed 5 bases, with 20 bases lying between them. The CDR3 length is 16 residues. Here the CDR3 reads CASSPLGSTGTYGYTF. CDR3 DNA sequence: TGTGCCAGCAGCCCCCTGGGTTCTACAGGCACTTATGGCTACACCTTC.